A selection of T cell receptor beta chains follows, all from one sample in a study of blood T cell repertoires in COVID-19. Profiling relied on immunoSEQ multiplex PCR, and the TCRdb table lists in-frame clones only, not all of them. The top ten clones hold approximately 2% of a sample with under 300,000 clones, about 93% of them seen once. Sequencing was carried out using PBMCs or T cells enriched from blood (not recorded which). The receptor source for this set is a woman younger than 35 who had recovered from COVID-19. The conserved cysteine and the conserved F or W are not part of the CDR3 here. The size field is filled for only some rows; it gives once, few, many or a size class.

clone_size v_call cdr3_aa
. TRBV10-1 ASSYLPLTGFNSPLH
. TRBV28 ASRGTADIQY
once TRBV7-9 ASRPTSGVTDTQY
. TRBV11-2 ASSLNSGTSYYNEQF
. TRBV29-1 SVALRGQIDEKLF
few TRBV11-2 ASSLDRGKGYEQY
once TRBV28 ASRTVGNIQY
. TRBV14 ASSHPIDRGLYMNTEAF
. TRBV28 ASSPPLNRKNIQY
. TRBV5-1 ASSLNAGGIYGYT
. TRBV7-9 ASSLGADRLTNYGYT
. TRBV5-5 ASSLMSYEQY
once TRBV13 ASSQLERSNYGYT
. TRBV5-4 ASSLEQRGYGYT
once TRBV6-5 ASRGLAKETQY
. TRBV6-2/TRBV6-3 ASSSASGGAYEQY
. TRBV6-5 ASSRRGRNTIY
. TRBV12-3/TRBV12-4 ASMLTPYEQY
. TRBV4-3 ASSQDLRQGVSPLH
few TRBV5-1 ASRLGQNYGYT
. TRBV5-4 ASSLFPTGGDRTEAF
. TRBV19 ASRHRDVYNEQF
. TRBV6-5 ASSYSGEVSGNTIY
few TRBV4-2 ASSQGRSEGQPQH
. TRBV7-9 ASRRTSGVGEQF
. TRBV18 ASSPGQTNSGNTIY
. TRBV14 ASSTRTRSYEQY
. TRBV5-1 ASSLRQGGSYNSPLH
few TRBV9 ASSVVEASAYNEQF
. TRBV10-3 AIGPDFNQPQH
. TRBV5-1 ASSLARGLEQY
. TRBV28 ASSFPRDYAYNEQF
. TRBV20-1 SANIGYT
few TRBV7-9 ASSFGWGLGTEAF
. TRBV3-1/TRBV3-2 ASSQDTAGAGGAF
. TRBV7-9 ASSLSAGSLYEQY
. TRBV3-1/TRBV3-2 ASSPRALLGEQY
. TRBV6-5 ATRVGGDTEAF
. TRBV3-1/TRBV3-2 ASSQEYLSNLGYT
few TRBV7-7 ASSPWTSGSGGKNTGELF
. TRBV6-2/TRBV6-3 ASSSYRGRSNQPQH
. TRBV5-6 ASSLRLVYNEQF
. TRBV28 ASRRGDRGRNSPLH
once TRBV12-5 ASGLYREGGEAF
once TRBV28 ASSPTRNYGYT
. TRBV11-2 ASSLGLTGKGEQF
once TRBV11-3 ASSPLGSGVGAF
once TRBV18 ASSMDRGGRGYT
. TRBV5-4 ASRSASATTDTQY
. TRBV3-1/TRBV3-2 ASSLTSGRETQY
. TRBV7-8 ASGTGEDQPQH
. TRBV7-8 ASSLPPRGLGYGYT
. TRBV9 ASSKAGQAGGDTQY
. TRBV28 ASESEGATAEQY